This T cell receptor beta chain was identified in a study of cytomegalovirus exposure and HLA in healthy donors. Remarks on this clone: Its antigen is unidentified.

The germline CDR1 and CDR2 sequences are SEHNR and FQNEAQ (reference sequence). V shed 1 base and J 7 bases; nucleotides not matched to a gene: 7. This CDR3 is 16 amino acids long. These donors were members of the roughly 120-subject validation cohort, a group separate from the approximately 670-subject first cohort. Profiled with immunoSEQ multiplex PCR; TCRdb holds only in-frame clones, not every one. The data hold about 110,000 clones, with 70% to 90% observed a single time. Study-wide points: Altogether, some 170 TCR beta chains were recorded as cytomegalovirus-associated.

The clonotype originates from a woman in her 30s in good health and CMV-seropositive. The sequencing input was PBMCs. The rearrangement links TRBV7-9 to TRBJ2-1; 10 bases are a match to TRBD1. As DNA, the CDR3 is TGTGCCAGCAGCTTAGGGGACAGGGGAGAGTGGAATGAGCAGTTCTTC. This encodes CASSLGDRGEWNEQFF.